One T cell receptor (beta chain) is described in this entry. The antigen is not known. Preparation of the TCRbeta library used unique molecular identifiers. TCRdb re-analysed the PCR reads in MiXCR, keeping a single row per CDR3 protein. Among a few hundred thousand distinct CDR3 sequences listed, roughly 30% were seen once. The CDR3 spans 13 residues. Germline assignment: CDR1 DFQATT and CDR2 SNEGSKA (reference sequence). The V gene lost 1 base and the J gene lost 3 bases, with 9 bases spanning the gap. The source of the sample is a study of T-cell reconstitution after alpha-beta-depleted transplantation in children. Study-wide results and limits: Newly produced T cells mostly accounted for T-cell counts and diversity one year post-transplant. Expanded graft clones numbering several hundred reportedly gave rise to alpha-beta T cells about two months after transplant.

The chain couples TRBV20-1 to TRBJ1-1; a possible D gene is TRBD1 (6 bases). The sample here was PBMCs, taken before TCRalphabeta/CD19-depleted stem cell transplant. This sequence was found in a boy younger than two with Wiskott-Aldrich syndrome, due to receive a stem cell transplant. CDR3 bases: TGCAGTGCTAGAGGGACAGCATACACTGAAGCTTTCTTT. Its protein is CSARGTAYTEAFF.